The T cell receptor beta chain described here comes from a study of CD8 T cells in Susac syndrome. In the case of this clonotype: Antigen unknown.

CD8+ and CD4+ T cells from blood underwent TCR beta sequencing. TEMRA cells were FACS-enriched, and CD8+ and CD4+ T cells were isolated negatively. Study results and caveats: Individuals included in the TCR sequencing and HLA analysis were acknowledged by the study to be relatively few in number.

Random hexamers were used to reverse transcribe the RNA input (about 0.5 to 1 ug). The method of amplification for TCR beta CDR3 was immunoSEQ multiplex PCR, covering 54 Vbeta and 13 Jbeta. MiXCR was run by TCRdb on the immunoSEQ multiplex PCR reads, yielding one entry per CDR3 protein. The table has 110,000 or so distinct CDR3 sequences, approximately 93% seen once; the top ten hold approximately 0.097%. V lost 1 base and J lost 4, with 19 bases in between. CDR1 is MNHNS and CDR2 is SASEGT in the germline V gene. CDR3 length: 17 residues. The chain employs TRBV6-1 and TRBJ1-2; the D gene is possibly TRBD1 (6 bases). The sequenced sample consisted of CD4+ T cells from PBMCs. The origin of this receptor is a human donor with multiple sclerosis. Written as DNA, the CDR3 is TGTGCCAGCAGTGAAGGGGGTGGGGGGGCTTACTTCTATGGCTACACCTTC. Its protein product is CASSEGGGGAYFYGYTF.